This TCR beta chain was profiled in a study of T cells in Graves' hyperthyroidism and ophthalmopathy. Findings and limits, study-wide: Peripheral blood also featured most of the thyroid clonotypes expanded above 0.001. Ophthalmopathy, as predicted by the model, came a median approximately 6.5 months after the prediction.

Patients aged 18 to 65 had newly diagnosed hyperthyroidism lasting under 2 months. Patients were excluded for uncontrolled infection, other autoimmune disease, pregnancy or lactation. This clonotype was counted at least ten times. What it binds is not known. Authors of the study amplified TCR beta CDR3 regions from RNA transcripts. The study used the HTBI primer set for a first-round RT-PCR of the TCR CDR3. One entry per CDR3 protein results from TCRdb running MiXCR on the multiplex PCR reads. The table lists some 400,000 distinct CDR3 sequences, about 15% of them singletons. The clonotype originates from an older woman with Graves' hyperthyroidism. The source material was blood.

CDR3 region: CSARRTSGSRDTQYF. The DNA for the CDR3 is TGCAGTGCTAGACGGACTAGCGGGAGTAGGGATACGCAGTATTTT. The chain is built from TRBV20-1 and TRBJ2-3; TRBD2 agrees at 13 bases. The germline V gene encodes CDR1 DFQATT and CDR2 SNEGSKA (reference sequence). The CDR3 spans 15 residues. V was clipped by 2 bases and J by 6 bases; unmatched bases: 5.